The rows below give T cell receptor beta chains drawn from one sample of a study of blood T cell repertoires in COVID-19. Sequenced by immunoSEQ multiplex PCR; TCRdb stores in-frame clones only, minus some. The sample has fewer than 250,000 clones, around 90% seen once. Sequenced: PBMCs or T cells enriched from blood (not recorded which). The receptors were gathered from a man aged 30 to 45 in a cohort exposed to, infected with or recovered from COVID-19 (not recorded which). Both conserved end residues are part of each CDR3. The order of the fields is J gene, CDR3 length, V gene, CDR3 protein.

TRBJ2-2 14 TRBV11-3 CASTTTGDTGELFF
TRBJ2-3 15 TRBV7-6 CASSLAFSGTDTQYF
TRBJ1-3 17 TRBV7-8 CASSATREPSSGNTIYF
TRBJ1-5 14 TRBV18 CASSQAAGIKPQHF
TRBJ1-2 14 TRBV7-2 CASSPRRDSYGYTF
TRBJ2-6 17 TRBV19 CASSAGTGPSGANVLTF
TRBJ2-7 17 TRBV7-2 CASSLSSGTGDSYEQYF
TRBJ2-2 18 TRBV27 CASSAIRLAGVPGGELFF
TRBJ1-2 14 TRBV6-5 CASSYRGLSYGYTF
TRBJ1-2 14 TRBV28 CANKAGGADYGYTF
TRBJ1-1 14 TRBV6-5 CASSYPTPNAEAFF
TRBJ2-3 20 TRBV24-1 CATSDPGWTSGSSSTDTQYF
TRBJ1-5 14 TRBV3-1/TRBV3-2 CASSQVAEGGPQHF
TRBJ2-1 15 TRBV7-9 CASSLGGTSPNEQFF
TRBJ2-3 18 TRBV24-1 CATSDLRDSSPLTDTQYF
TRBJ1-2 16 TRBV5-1 CASSTNLQGTNYGYTF
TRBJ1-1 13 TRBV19 CASLGQLNTEAFF
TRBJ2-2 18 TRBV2 CASSAGTGVLANTGELFF
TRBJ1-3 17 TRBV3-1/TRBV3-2 CASSQVDRPYSGNTIYF
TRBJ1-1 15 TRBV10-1 CASSESVLTNTEAFF
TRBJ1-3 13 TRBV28 CASSYVSGNTIYF
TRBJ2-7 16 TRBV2 CASPPGLAGNSYEQYF
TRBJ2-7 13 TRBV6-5 CASSYRGLNEQYF
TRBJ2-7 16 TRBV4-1 CASSQAPGSGIYEQYF
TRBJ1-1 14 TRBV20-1 CSASGAIWAPEAFF
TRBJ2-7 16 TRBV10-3 CAITAGVGQGPYEQYF
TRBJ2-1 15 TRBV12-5 CASGLGGRSYNEQFF
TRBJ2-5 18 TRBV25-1 CASSEYPDATGGRETQYF
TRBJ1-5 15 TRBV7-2 CASSSTGSSNQPQHF
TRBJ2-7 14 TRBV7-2 CASSIRDSRLEQYF